The clone carrying this TCR beta chain was picked up a small number of times. Its antigen is undetermined. MiXCR, run by TCRdb on the 5' RACE reads, gives a single entry per CDR3 protein. The sample has about 360,000 distinct CDR3 sequences, approximately 12% seen once. V trimming: 3 bases; J trimming: 8 bases; junction bases outside the gene matches: 7. CDR3 length: 14 residues. CDR1 is SGHAT and CDR2 is FQNNGV in the germline V gene. This sample was taken from a study of T-cell memory formation after mild COVID-19. The study's findings and limits: The main location of contracting CD4+ clones was CM and EM, and that of contracting CD8+ clones was EMRA.

Input material: PBMCs or a T cell subset sorted from them (not recorded which). The sequence was collected from a man between 18 and 35 years old who had mild COVID-19 (a few samples of this study predate the infection). Cell type and time point are not known. The rearrangement uses TRBV11-2 and TRBJ2-1; 7 nucleotides match TRBD2. The CDR3 reads CASSLLGGRDEQFF. DNA for the CDR3: TGTGCCAGCAGCTTGTTGGGGGGGAGGGATGAGCAGTTCTTC. Complete variable domain (other parts from reference TRBV11-2 and TRBJ2-1): EAGVAQSPRYKIIEKRQSVAFWCNPISGHATLYWYQQILGQGPKLLIQFQNNGVVDDSQLPKDRFSAERLKGVDSTLKIQPAKLEDSAVYLCASSLLGGRDEQFFGPGTRLTVL.